This record looks at one TCR beta chain sequence and its context. In the authors' methods: Nucleated cell number was recorded as an estimate derived from reference gene primer amplification. TCRdb's table, derived via immunoSEQ multiplex PCR, lists solely in-frame clones and lacks some. That table gives V, J and clone size, and the DNA gave D and trimming. The table includes 300,000 to 400,000 clones, approximately 86% detected once. Cohort allocation depended upon clinical history that participants reported. Germline CDR1 MGHRA, CDR2 YSYEKL. The CDR3 sequence is 16 residues long. With 1 base removed from V and 0 bases from J, the gap between germline ends came to 13 bases. The sample is drawn from a study of blood T cell repertoires in COVID-19. On the study more broadly: T cells, B-cell-depleted T cells, or PBMCs provided the cDNA or gDNA that served as material.

The sample consisted of PBMCs or T cells enriched from blood (not recorded which). This sequence joins TRBV4-1 and TRBJ2-7, with D possibly TRBD1 on 5 matching bases. The clonotype was recovered from a woman aged 40-49 years with acute COVID-19. The CDR3 loop reads CASSQAFVTGSYEQYF. The CDR3 DNA reads TGCGCCAGCAGCCAAGCATTTGTAACAGGCTCCTACGAGCAGTACTTC.